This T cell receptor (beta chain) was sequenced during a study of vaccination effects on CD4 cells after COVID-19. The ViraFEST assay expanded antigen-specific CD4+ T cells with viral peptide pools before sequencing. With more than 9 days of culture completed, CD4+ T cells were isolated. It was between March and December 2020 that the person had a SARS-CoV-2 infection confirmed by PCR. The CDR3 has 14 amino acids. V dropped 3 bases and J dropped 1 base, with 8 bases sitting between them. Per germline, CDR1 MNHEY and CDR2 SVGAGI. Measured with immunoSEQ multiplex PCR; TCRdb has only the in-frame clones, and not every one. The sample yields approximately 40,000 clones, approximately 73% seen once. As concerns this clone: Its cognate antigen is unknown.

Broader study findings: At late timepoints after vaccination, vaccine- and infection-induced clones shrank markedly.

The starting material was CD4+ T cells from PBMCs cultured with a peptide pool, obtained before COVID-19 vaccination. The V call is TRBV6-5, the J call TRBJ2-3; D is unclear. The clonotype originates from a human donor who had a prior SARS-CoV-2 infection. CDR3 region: CASSYVVGTDTQYF. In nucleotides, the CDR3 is TGTGCCAGCAGTTATGTCGTGGGCACAGATACGCAGTATTTT.